The clone carrying this TCR beta chain was detected many times. Its cognate antigen is unknown. This sample stems from a study of CD8+CD57+ T cells in acquired aplastic anemia. Overall study: Average CD4+ read depth in healthy donors was 11 million or so reads. General study results and limits: Patients and controls turned out to have more than 25 CD8+ CDR3 sequences in common.

The germline gives CDR1 MGHRA, CDR2 YSYEKL. The CDR3 extends over 16 amino acids. V gave up 2 bases and J gave up 2 bases, with 16 bases separating them. TCR beta VDJ combinations and CDR3 sequences were profiled from genomic DNA. MiXCR, applied by TCRdb to the reads, yields one record per CDR3 protein. The sample lists about 190,000 distinct CDR3 sequences, roughly 56% seen once, with about 17% in the top ten. What was sequenced was sorted CD4+, CD8+, or CD8+CD57+ T cells (not recorded which) from PBMCs. The V call is TRBV4-1, the J call TRBJ2-7, with a possible D match to TRBD2 (5 bases). This TCR derives from a human donor in good health, serving as a control. The CDR3 DNA reads TGCGCCAGCAGCCAACAGGACTTAATGTCGACCTACGAGCAGTACTTC. This codes for CASSQQDLMSTYEQYF.